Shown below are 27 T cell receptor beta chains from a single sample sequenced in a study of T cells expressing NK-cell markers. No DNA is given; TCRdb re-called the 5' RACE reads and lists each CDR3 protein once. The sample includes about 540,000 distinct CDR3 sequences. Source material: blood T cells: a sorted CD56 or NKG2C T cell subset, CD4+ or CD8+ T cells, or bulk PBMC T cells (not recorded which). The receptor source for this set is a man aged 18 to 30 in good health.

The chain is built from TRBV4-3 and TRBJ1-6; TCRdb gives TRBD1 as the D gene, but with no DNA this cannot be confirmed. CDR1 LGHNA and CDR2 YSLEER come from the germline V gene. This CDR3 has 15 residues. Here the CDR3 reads CASSQASRGDSPLHF.

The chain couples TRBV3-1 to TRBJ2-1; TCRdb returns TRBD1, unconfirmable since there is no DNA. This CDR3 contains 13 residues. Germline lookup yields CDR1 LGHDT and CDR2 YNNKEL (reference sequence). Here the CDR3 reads CASSQPTGTGEFF.

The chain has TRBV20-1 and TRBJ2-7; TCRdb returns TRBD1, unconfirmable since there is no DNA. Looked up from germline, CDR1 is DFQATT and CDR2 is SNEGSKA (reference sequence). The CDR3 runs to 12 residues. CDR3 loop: CSAKLTGAEQYF.

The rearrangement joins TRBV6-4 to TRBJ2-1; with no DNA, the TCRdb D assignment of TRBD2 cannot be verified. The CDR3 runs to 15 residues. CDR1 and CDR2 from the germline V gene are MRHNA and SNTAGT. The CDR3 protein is CASSVDLAGYNEQFF.

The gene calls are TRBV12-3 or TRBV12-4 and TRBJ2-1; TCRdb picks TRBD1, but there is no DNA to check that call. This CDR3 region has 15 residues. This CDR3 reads CASSFGTNSYNEQFF.

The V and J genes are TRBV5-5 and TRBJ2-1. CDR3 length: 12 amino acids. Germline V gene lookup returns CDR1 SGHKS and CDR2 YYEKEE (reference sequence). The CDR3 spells CASSLDLHEQFF.

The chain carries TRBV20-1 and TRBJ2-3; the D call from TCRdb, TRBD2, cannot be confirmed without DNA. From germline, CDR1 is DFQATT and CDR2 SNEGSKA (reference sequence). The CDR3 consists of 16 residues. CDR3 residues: CSASSEGGPIPDTQYF.

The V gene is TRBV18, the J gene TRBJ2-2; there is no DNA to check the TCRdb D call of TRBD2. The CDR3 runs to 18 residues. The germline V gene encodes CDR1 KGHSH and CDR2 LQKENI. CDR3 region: CASSPEPGLAGSNGELFF.

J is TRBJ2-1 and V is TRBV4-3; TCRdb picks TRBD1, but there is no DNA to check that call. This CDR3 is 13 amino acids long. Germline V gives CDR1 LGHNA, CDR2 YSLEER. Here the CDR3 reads CASSQDWSGEQFF.

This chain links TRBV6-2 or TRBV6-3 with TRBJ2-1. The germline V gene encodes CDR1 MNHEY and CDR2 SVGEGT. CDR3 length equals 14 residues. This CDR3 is CASSNVGNRDEQFF.

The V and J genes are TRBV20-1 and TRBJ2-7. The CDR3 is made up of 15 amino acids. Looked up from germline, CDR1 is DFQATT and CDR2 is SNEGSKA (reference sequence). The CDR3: CSARDLSAGAYEQYF.

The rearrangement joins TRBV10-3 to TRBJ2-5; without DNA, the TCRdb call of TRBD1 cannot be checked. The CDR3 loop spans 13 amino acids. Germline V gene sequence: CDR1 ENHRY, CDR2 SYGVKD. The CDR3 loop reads CAITDPGVETQYF.

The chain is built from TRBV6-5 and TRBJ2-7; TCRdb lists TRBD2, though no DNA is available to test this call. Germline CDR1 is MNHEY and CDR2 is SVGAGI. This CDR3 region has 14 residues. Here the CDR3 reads CASSYRALTYEQYF.

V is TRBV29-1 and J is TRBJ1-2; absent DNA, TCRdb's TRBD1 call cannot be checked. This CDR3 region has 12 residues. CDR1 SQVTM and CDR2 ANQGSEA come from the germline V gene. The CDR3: CSVDGTHYGYTF. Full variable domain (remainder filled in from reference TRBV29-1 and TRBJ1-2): SAVISQKPSRDICQRGTSLTIQCQVDSQVTMMFWYRQQPGQSLTLIATANQGSEATYESGFVIDKFPISRPNLTFSTLTVSNMSPEDSSIYLCSVDGTHYGYTFGSGTRLTVV.

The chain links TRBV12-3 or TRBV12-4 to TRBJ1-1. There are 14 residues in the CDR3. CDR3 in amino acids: CASSQPTTNTEAFF.

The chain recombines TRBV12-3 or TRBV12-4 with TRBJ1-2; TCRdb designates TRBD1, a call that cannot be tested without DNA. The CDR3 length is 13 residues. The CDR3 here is CASTPTGMNGYTF.

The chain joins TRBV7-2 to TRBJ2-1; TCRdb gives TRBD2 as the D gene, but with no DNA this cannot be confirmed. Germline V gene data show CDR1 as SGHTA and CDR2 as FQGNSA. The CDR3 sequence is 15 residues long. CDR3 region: CASSFTLARDNEQFF.

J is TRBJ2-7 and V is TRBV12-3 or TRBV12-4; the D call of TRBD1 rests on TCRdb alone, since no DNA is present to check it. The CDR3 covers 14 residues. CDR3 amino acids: CASSLTGESYEQYF.

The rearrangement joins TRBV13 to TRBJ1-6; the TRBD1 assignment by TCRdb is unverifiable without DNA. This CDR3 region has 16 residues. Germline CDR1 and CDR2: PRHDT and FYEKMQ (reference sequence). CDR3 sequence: CASSYGQVRSNSPLHF. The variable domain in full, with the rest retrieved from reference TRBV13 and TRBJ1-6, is AAGVIQSPRHLIKEKRETATLKCYPIPRHDTVYWYQQGPGQDPQFLISFYEKMQSDKGSIPDRFSAQQFSDYHSELNMSSLELGDSALYFCASSYGQVRSNSPLHFGNGTRLTVT.

CDR3 in amino acids: CASSDESWYTQYF. V is TRBV5-1 and J is TRBJ2-3. Looked up from germline, CDR1 is SGHRS and CDR2 is YFSETQ. This CDR3 comprises 13 residues. Supplemented by reference TRBV5-1 and TRBJ2-3, the full variable domain reads KAGVTQTPRYLIKTRGQQVTLSCSPISGHRSVSWYQQTPGQGLQFLFEYFSETQRNKGNFPGRFSGRQFSNSRSEMNVSTLELGDSALYLCASSDESWYTQYFGPGTRLTVL.

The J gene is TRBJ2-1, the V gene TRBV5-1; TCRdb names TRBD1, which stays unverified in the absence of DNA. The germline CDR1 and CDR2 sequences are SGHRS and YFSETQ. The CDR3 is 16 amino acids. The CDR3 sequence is CASSRGDSQFENEQFF. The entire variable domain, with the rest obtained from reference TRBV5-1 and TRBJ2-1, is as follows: KAGVTQTPRYLIKTRGQQVTLSCSPISGHRSVSWYQQTPGQGLQFLFEYFSETQRNKGNFPGRFSGRQFSNSRSEMNVSTLELGDSALYLCASSRGDSQFENEQFFGPGTRLTVL.

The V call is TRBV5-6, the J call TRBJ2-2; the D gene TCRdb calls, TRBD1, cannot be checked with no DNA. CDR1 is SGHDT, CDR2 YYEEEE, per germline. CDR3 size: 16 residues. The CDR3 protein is CASSSNSQEFSGELFF.

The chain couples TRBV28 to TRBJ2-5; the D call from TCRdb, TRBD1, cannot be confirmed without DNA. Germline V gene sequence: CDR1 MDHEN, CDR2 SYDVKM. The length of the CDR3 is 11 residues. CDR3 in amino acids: CASAGVETQYF.

CDR3 amino acids: CASSRGRGGYQPQHF. V usage is TRBV11-2 and J usage is TRBJ1-5; the D call of TRBD1 rests on TCRdb alone, since no DNA is present to check it. The length of the CDR3 is 15 residues. Per the germline V gene, CDR1 is SGHAT and CDR2 is FQNNGV.

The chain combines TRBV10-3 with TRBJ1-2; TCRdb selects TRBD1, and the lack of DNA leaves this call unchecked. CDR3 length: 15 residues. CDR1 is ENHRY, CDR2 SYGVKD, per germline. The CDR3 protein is CAISDSPAGGGGYTF.

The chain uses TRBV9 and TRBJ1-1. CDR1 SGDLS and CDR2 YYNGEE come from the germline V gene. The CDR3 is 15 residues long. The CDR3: CASTETSIMNTEAFF.

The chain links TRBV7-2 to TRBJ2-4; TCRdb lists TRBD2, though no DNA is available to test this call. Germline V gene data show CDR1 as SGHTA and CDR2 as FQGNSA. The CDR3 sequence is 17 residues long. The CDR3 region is CASSPHAIAGAKNIQYF. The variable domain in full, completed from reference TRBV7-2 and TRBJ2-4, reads GAGVSQSPSNKVTEKGKDVELRCDPISGHTALYWYRQSLGQGLEFLIYFQGNSAPDKSGLPSDRFSAERTGGSVSTLTIQRTQQEDSAVYLCASSPHAIAGAKNIQYFGAGTRLSVL.